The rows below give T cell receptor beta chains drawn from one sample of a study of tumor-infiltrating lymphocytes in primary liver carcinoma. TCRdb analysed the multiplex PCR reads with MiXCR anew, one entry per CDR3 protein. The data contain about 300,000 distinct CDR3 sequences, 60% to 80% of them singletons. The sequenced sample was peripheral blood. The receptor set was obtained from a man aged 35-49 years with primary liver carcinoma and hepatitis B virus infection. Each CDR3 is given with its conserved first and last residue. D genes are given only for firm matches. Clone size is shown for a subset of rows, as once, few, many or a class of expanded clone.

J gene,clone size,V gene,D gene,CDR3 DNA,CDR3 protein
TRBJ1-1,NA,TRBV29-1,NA,TGCAGCGTTGTACTTAGGGGATTGGGGACCGAAGGTTTCTTT,CSVVLRGLGTEGFF
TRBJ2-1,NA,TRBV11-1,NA,TGTGCCGGCAGCAGTTACCGGGAGACAGACCCGTTCTTC,CAGSSYRETDPFF
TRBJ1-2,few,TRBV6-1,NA,TGTGCCAGCAGTGAACTCGGTGTAGGGGACTATGGCTACACCTTC,CASSELGVGDYGYTF
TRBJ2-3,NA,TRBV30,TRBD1,TGTGCCTGGGACAGGGGGGGAGCAGATACGCAGTATTTT,CAWDRGGADTQYF
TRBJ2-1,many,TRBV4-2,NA,TGTGCCAGCAGCCAAGAGGAGCGGGATAAGGGGGTTAATGAGCAGTTCTTC,CASSQEERDKGVNEQFF
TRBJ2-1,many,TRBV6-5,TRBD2,TGTGCCAGCAGTCCCCGGACTAGCGGCCCCCGTAATGAGCAGTTCTTC,CASSPRTSGPRNEQFF
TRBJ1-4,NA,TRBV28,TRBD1,TGTGCCAGCAGTATCGGGACAGTGAAGAATGAAAAACTGTTTTTT,CASSIGTVKNEKLFF
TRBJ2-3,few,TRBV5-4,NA,TGTGCCAGCACCAATCCTTGGGACAGCACAGATACGCAGTATTTT,CASTNPWDSTDTQYF
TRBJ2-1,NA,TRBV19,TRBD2,TGTACCAGTAGTCGGACTAGCGGGAGATCTGAGCAGTTCTTC,CTSSRTSGRSEQFF
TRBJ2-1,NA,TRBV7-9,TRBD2,TGTGCCAGCAGCCAACCGACTAGCGGGAGGGCCACGTACAATGGGCAGTTCTTC,CASSQPTSGRATYNGQFF
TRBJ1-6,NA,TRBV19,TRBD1,TGTGCCAGCCGGGGACAGGGACCCTCACCCCTCCACTTT,CASRGQGPSPLHF
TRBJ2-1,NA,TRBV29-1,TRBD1,TGCAGCGTCGTACGCCCTGGACAGGATGAGCAGTTCTTC,CSVVRPGQDEQFF
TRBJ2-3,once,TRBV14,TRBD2,TGTGCCAGCAGCGGGACTAGCGGGAGGACCGGGGAGCAGTATTTT,CASSGTSGRTGEQYF
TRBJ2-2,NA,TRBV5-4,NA,TGTGACAGCTTTCTAGGGGGGACGAACACCGGGGAGCTGTTTTTT,CDSFLGGTNTGELFF
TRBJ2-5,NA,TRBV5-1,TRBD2,TGCGCCAGCAGCTTAAAGACTAGCTGGAGGGGAGAGACCCAGTACTTC,CASSLKTSWRGETQYF
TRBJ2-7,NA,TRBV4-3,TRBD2,TGCGCCAGCAGCCAACGACTAGCGGGAGTAACCTACGAGCGGTACTTC,CASSQRLAGVTYERYF
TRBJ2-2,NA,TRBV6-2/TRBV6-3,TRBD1,TGTACCTGCAGTGGGACAGGGGCGAACACCGGGGAGCTGTTTTTT,CTCSGTGANTGELFF
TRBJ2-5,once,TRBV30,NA,TGTGCCTGGGGGACTGGCGAGAAGACCCAGTACTTC,CAWGTGEKTQYF
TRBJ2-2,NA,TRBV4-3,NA,TGCGCCAGCAGCCAGGTGACCCGTCGGGGTGGCGGGGAGCTATTTTTT,CASSQVTRRGGGELFF
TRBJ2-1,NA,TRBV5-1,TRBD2,TGCGCCAGCAGCTTGGAACTAGCGGGAGTACATGAGCAGTTCTTC,CASSLELAGVHEQFF
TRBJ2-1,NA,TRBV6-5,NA,TGTGCCAGCAGTTACAGGGCCAAATCCTACAATGAGCAGTTCTTC,CASSYRAKSYNEQFF
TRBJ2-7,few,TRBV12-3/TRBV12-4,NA,TGTGCCAACACCTGGGGGACGGGGGTCTACGAGCAGTACTTC,CANTWGTGVYEQYF
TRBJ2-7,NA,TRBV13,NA,TGTGCCAGCAGCCGTACCCCCGACGGGAGACAATACGAGCAGTACTTC,CASSRTPDGRQYEQYF
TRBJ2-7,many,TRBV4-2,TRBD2,TGTGCCAGCAGCCAATTTGCCGGTAGCGGGAGAAGTTACGAGCAGTACTTC,CASSQFAGSGRSYEQYF
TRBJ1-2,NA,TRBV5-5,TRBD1,TGTACCAGCAGCATGGGGGTCTCCGGGACAGATCACTATGGCTACACCTTC,CTSSMGVSGTDHYGYTF
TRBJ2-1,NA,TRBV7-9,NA,TGTGCCAGCAGCCAATCTAGCGTTGGTGAGCAGTTCTTC,CASSQSSVGEQFF
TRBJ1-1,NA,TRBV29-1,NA,TGCAGCGTCCGCGATGACACTGAGGCTTTCTTT,CSVRDDTEAFF
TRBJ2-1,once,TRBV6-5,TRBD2,TGTGCCAGCAGTCCCCATTATGGGCGGGAGGTCTACAATGAGCAGTTCTTC,CASSPHYGREVYNEQFF
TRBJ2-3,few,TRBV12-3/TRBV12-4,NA,TGTGTCAGCTCCCGAGGGGGAGATACGCAGTATTTT,CVSSRGGDTQYF
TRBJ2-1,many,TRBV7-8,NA,TGTGCCAGCAGCTTAGCGCCCGGGCTGGGTAATGAGCAGTTCTTC,CASSLAPGLGNEQFF
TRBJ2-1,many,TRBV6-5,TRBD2,TGTGCCAGCAGCCCCGGACTAGCGGGACACAATGAGCAGTTCTTC,CASSPGLAGHNEQFF
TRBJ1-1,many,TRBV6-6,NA,TGTGCCAGCAGTTACCCAAACACTGAAGCTTTCTTT,CASSYPNTEAFF
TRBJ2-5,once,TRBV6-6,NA,TGTGCCAGCAGAAGGGGCGGAAGCGGAGGGACCCGGTACTTC,CASRRGGSGGTRYF
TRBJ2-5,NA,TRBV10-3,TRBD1,TGTGCCATCAGCACCGGGACAGGGTATCACGAGACCCAGTACTTC,CAISTGTGYHETQYF
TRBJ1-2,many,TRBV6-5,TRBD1,TGTGCCAGCAGTTACAGGACAGGGGACTATGGCTACACCTTC,CASSYRTGDYGYTF
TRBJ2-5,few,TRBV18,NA,TGTGCCAGCTCACCTAGGGACGTTTTCCAAGAGACCCAGTACTTC,CASSPRDVFQETQYF
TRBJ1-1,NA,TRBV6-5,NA,TGTGCCAGCAATTACCATGGTAACACTGAAGCTTTCTTT,CASNYHGNTEAFF
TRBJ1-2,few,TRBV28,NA,TGTGCCAGCAGCCCCGCCCGCGCTAACTATGGCTACACCTTC,CASSPARANYGYTF
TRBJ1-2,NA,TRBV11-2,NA,TGTGCCAGCCCACGCAGGATAGACTATGGTTACACCTTC,CASPRRIDYGYTF
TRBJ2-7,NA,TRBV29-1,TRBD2,TGCAGCGTTCTTAGCGGGATGGCGGGCGAGCAATACTTC,CSVLSGMAGEQYF
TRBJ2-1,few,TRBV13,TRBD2,TGTGCCAGCAGCCTCTGGACTAGCGGGAGCGATGAGCAGTTCTTC,CASSLWTSGSDEQFF
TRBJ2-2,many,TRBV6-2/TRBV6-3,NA,TGTGCCAGCAGCTCAAACACCGGGGAGCTGTTTTTT,CASSSNTGELFF
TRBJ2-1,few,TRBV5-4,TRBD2,TGTGCTAGCAGCTTATCCTCGACTAGCGGAATCTACAATGAGCAGTTCTTC,CASSLSSTSGIYNEQFF
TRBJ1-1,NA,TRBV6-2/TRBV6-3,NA,TGTGCCAGCACTTACTCCGGGAACACTGAAGCTTTCTTT,CASTYSGNTEAFF
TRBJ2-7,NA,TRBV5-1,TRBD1,TGCGCCAGCAGGAAGGGACAGGGGTCAACCTACGAGCAGTACTTC,CASRKGQGSTYEQYF